A single sample is the source of the 3 T cell receptor beta chains below, sequenced in a study of neurological immune-mediated disorders. MiXCR was run by TCRdb on the 5' RACE reads, yielding one entry per CDR3 protein. The repertoire consists of 35,000 to 40,000 distinct CDR3 sequences, with around 10% occurring once and the leading ten covering approximately 4.1%. Sequences were obtained from CD4+ T cells from blood. The source is a young woman with HTLV-1-associated myelopathy (HAM/TSP).

The J gene is TRBJ2-7, the V gene TRBV7-2; TRBD1 aligns across 7 bases. This CDR3 has 13 amino acids. After removal of 6 bases from V and 4 bases from J, the junction contained 6 bases not matched to a gene. Germline lookup yields CDR1 SGHTA and CDR2 FQGNSA. This chain's CDR3 is CASSQTGVYEQYF. The CDR3 coding sequence is TGTGCCAGCAGTCAAACAGGGGTTTACGAGCAGTACTTC.

This chain uses TRBV5-8 with TRBJ2-3; D uncertain. V was cut by 0 bases and J by 1 base, with 9 bases left in between. The CDR3 contains 15 residues. Looked up from germline, CDR1 is SGHTS and CDR2 is YDEGEE. CDR3: CASSLEGTRTDTQYF. The DNA of the CDR3 is TGTGCCAGCAGCTTGGAGGGCACCCGCACAGATACGCAGTATTTT.

This clonotype was found many times. This chain uses TRBV5-1 with TRBJ2-1; D unresolved. V shed 4 bases and J shed 0 bases, with 11 bases lying between them. The CDR3 has 15 amino acids. The germline V gene encodes CDR1 SGHRS and CDR2 YFSETQ. DNA of the CDR3: TGCGCCAGCAGCCGACAAAAATCCTCCTACAATGAGCAGTTCTTC. Protein sequence: CASSRQKSSYNEQFF.